The 16 T cell receptor beta chains below come from one sample, sequenced in a study of early T cells in non-severe SARS-CoV-2 infection. Via MiXCR, TCRdb re-called the 5' RACE reads, giving one row per CDR3 protein. The sample yields tens of thousands of distinct CDR3 sequences, about 6.5% seen once. Input material: whole blood. Every receptor here comes from an adult who was a healthcare worker with PCR-confirmed SARS-CoV-2 infection or an uninfected control (not recorded which).

By share, this clonotype counts as medium-sized. The rearrangement joins TRBV7-8 to TRBJ2-2; D ambiguous. V was cut by 3 bases and J by 2 bases, with 16 bases left in between. Germline assignment: CDR1 SGHVS and CDR2 FQNEAQ. The CDR3 extends over 17 amino acids. The CDR3 loop reads CASSFVGRTLNTGELFF. CDR3 coding DNA: TGTGCCAGCAGCTTTGTGGGCAGAACACTAAACACCGGGGAGCTGTTTTTT.

The chain combines TRBV5-1 with TRBJ2-5; possibly TRBD2 for D (6 bases). Between the trimmed V and J ends, which lost 0 bases and 1 base, there was a span of 10 bases. The CDR3 is 15 amino acids. Germline V CDR1 and CDR2: SGHRS, YFSETQ. The CDR3 DNA sequence: TGCGCCAGCAGCTTGGCCGAGGAGGGCCAAGAGACCCAGTACTTC. The encoded protein is CASSLAEEGQETQYF.

The chain recombines TRBV9 with TRBJ2-3; D uncertain. The V gene lost 1 base and the J gene lost 6 bases, with 9 bases spanning the gap. The CDR3 runs to 13 residues. Germline values: CDR1 SGDLS, CDR2 YYNGEE. CDR3 coding DNA: TGTGCCAGCAGCGTACGGCAAGCCGATACGCAGTATTTT. This sequence encodes CASSVRQADTQYF.

The sample holds many counts of this clonotype. The chain employs TRBV3-1 and TRBJ2-2, with a weak D call TRBD1 (5 bases). In germline, CDR1 is LGHDT, CDR2 YNNKEL (reference sequence). The V end was cut by 4 bases, the J end by 7 bases, with 19 bases between. The CDR3 is made up of 16 amino acids. CDR3 DNA sequence: TGTGCCAGCAGCCCTCCAAACAGGAACCGTGGCGGGGAGCTGTTTTTT. Its protein is CASSPPNRNRGGELFF.

The chain links TRBV5-1 to TRBJ2-1; 8 bases match TRBD2. Germline CDR1 reads SGHRS; CDR2 reads YFSETQ. The V gene end was trimmed by 0 bases and the J gene end by 12 bases; junction bases not matched to a gene: 17. CDR3 length: 17 residues. CDR3 DNA sequence: TGCGCCAGCAGCTTGGGTCAGAGACTAGCGCACTTTGGTGGGCAGTTCTTC. Its translation is CASSLGQRLAHFGGQFF.

This clonotype was counted many times. The chain couples TRBV5-5 to TRBJ2-5; D is unclear. The CDR3 spans 15 residues. CDR1 and CDR2 from the germline V gene are SGHKS and YYEKEE (reference sequence). V was trimmed by 0 bases and J by 0 bases, leaving 9 bases between them. CDR3 loop: CASSLDGADQETQYF. The CDR3 DNA follows: TGTGCCAGCAGCTTGGATGGAGCAGACCAAGAGACCCAGTACTTC.

This sequence joins TRBV7-9 and TRBJ1-2; a possible D gene is TRBD1 (5 bases). V lost 5 bases and J lost 5, with 12 bases in between. The CDR3 has 13 amino acids. The germline gives CDR1 SEHNR, CDR2 FQNEAQ (reference sequence). The CDR3 sequence: CASSRAGTYGYTF. Written as DNA, the CDR3 is TGTGCCAGCAGCAGGGCAGGGACTTATGGCTACACCTTC.

This clonotype appeared a few times. CDR3 protein: CASSPTLDRGNEKLFF. The CDR3 nucleotides read TGTGCCAGCTCACCTACCCTGGACAGGGGAAATGAAAAACTGTTTTTT. V and J are TRBV18 and TRBJ1-4; TRBD1 aligns across 9 bases. The CDR3 contains 16 residues. Germline V gives CDR1 KGHSH, CDR2 LQKENI. J was trimmed by 5 bases and V by 3 bases; bases with no gene match: 7.

V and J are TRBV14 and TRBJ2-1; 11 nucleotides line up with TRBD2. Germline loops: CDR1 SGHDN, CDR2 FVKESK. CDR3 length: 15 amino acids. With V trimmed by 4 bases and J by 8 bases, 7 bases remained unmatched. CDR3 sequence reads: CASSLGTSGRDEQFF. In nucleotides, the CDR3 is TGTGCCAGCAGCCTAGGGACTAGCGGCCGGGATGAGCAGTTCTTC.

This clonotype was found a few times. The chain couples TRBV15 to TRBJ2-2, with D possibly TRBD2 on 5 matching bases. Trimming removed 1 base from V and 6 bases from J, with 15 bases in between. CDR1 and CDR2 (germline): LNHNV, YYDKDF (reference sequence). The CDR3 covers 16 residues. CDR3 sequence reads: CATSRGAGIRAGELFF. DNA of the CDR3: TGTGCCACCAGCAGAGGTGCCGGGATTCGGGCCGGGGAGCTGTTTTTT.

This clonotype was seen at least ten times. This rearrangement joins TRBV20-1 to TRBJ2-7; TRBD2 aligns across 10 bases. Germline CDR1 reads DFQATT; CDR2 reads SNEGSKA (reference sequence). The length of the CDR3 is 17 residues. V gave up 2 bases and J gave up 2 bases; unmatched junction bases: 12. The CDR3 loop is CSARSLSEREGPYEQYF. Here the CDR3 DNA reads TGCAGTGCTAGAAGTCTATCGGAGCGGGAGGGTCCCTACGAGCAGTACTTC.

Ten or more counts support this clonotype. The rearrangement links TRBV5-1 to TRBJ2-7; D ambiguous. The V end lost 0 bases, the J end lost 0 bases, and 10 bases lay between the germline ends. The CDR3 contains 15 residues. Germline V gene sequence: CDR1 SGHRS, CDR2 YFSETQ. The CDR3 nucleotides are TGCGCCAGCAGCTTGGAACAGCTCAGCTCCTACGAGCAGTACTTC. This translates into CASSLEQLSSYEQYF.

This clonotype was recorded at least ten times. The chain recombines TRBV12-3 or TRBV12-4 with TRBJ1-2, with 11 nucleotides matching TRBD1. The CDR3 length is 15 residues. J was trimmed by 7 bases and V by 6 bases; bases with no gene match: 10. The CDR3 loop reads CASSPTRDRGIGYTF. The CDR3 DNA reads TGTGCCAGCAGCCCCACCCGGGACAGGGGGATTGGCTACACCTTC.

This clonotype was observed many times. This chain uses TRBV6-1 with TRBJ2-7; 7 nucleotides match TRBD2. The germline V gene encodes CDR1 MNHNS and CDR2 SASEGT. CDR3 length: 15 residues. Trimming took 6 bases from V and 4 from J; bases not matched to a gene: 12. The CDR3 DNA follows: TGTGCCAGCAGGCCGAGTCCCGGGACTACTTACGAGCAGTACTTC. Translation: CASRPSPGTTYEQYF.

In its sample, this clonotype was seen a few times. This chain connects TRBV29-1 to TRBJ1-2; TRBD1 might be the D (5 bases). Trimming shortened V by 4 bases and J by 7 bases, and 10 bases separated the two germline ends. Germline V gene lookup returns CDR1 SQVTM and CDR2 ANQGSEA. The CDR3 length is 11 residues. The CDR3 sequence: CSVGGHGGYTF. The CDR3 DNA reads TGCAGCGTTGGCGGACATGGTGGCTACACCTTC.

This chain uses TRBV12-3 or TRBV12-4 with TRBJ2-5; either TRBD1 or TRBD2 may supply D (5 bases each). V was shortened by 3 bases and J by 4 bases, with 12 bases between the two germline ends. The CDR3 consists of 14 residues. CDR3 sequence reads: CASSFGAIGETQYF. CDR3 DNA: TGTGCCAGCAGTTTCGGGGCGATCGGAGAGACCCAGTACTTC.